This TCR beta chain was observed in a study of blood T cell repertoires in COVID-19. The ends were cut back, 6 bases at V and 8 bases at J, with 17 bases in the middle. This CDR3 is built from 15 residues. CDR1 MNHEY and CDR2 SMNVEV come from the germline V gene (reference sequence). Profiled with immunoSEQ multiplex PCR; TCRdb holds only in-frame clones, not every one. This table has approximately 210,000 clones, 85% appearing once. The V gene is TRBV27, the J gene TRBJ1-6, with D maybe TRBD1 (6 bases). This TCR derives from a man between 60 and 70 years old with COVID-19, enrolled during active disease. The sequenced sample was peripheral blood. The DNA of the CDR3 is TGTGCCAGCAGGTCATCCGGGACAATGGATTCACCCCTCCACTTT. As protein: CASRSSGTMDSPLHF.